The entry below gives a single TCR beta chain sequence along with its context. The antigen remains undetermined. Generated by immunoSEQ multiplex PCR, the TCRdb table keeps only in-frame clones and is missing some. The sample consists of around 73,000 clones, about 90% of them appearing once. The length of the CDR3 is 15 residues. The trim removed 3 bases at V and 5 bases at J, leaving 7 bases unmatched. The V gene's germline CDR1 is LNHDA and CDR2 SQIVND (reference sequence). The data originate from a study of cytomegalovirus exposure and HLA in healthy donors. Turning to the study itself: The 120 validation repertoires used the same platform as the approximately 670 first-cohort repertoires (as reported by a later analysis). Regarding the study as a whole: Later, an analysis found that TCR clusters from the first cohort tended to co-occur in the 120 or so validation repertoires. Most TCR sequences were rare, but some public TCRs occurred in many donors.

From the approximately 120-subject validation cohort, which was separate from the approximately 720-subject first cohort, the donors were drawn. The V and J genes are TRBV19 and TRBJ1-1; TRBD1 matches at 9 bases. This TCR derives from a woman younger than 35 in good health and CMV-seropositive. The specimen was PBMCs. The CDR3 DNA follows: TGTGCCAGTAGTATCCGGACAGGGGTTGGGACTGAAGCTTTCTTT. The encoded protein is CASSIRTGVGTEAFF. The complete variable domain, with remaining parts taken from reference TRBV19 and TRBJ1-1, reads DGGITQSPKYLFRKEGQNVTLSCEQNLNHDAMYWYRQDPGQGLRLIYYSQIVNDFQKGDIAEGYSVSREKKESFPLTVTSAQKNPTAFYLCASSIRTGVGTEAFFGQGTRLTVV.